Presented here are 24 T cell receptor beta chains from one specimen sequenced in a study of human T cells and chemical hapten exposure. Time point defined: pre-sensitization, week 0. The sample's treatment: therapeutic diphenylcyclopropenone sensitization with weekly scalp DPC. A single record per CDR3 protein comes from TCRdb applying MiXCR to the RACE reads. Of roughly 51,000 distinct CDR3 sequences listed, 9.9% are singletons. The specimen comprised whole blood, sampled in connection with sensitization to the hapten diphenylcyclopropenone (DPC). All receptors come from a man between 35 and 55 years old with alopecia areata. Some clones in this sample may be carry-over from other donors' samples.

V usage is TRBV27 and J usage is TRBJ2-1; the D is unclear. The CDR3 consists of 11 residues. V was pared by 10 bases and J by 8 bases, with 12 bases between. The germline gives CDR1 MNHEY, CDR2 SMNVEV (reference sequence). This CDR3 is CATLSADEQFF. Here the CDR3 DNA reads TGTGCCACCCTGAGCGCGGATGAGCAGTTCTTC.

This clonotype was counted ten times or more. The chain is built from TRBV7-6 and TRBJ2-1; 11 bases agree with TRBD2. Germline V gives CDR1 SGHVS, CDR2 FNYEAQ. The CDR3 spans 15 residues. V lost 2 bases to trimming and J lost 7 bases; unmatched junction nucleotides: 4. CDR3 loop: CASSLSPSGRNEQFF. CDR3 nucleotide sequence: TGTGCCAGCAGCTTATCTCCTAGCGGGAGGAATGAGCAGTTCTTC.

This clonotype appeared many times. This rearrangement joins TRBV20-1 to TRBJ2-3; D gene ambiguous. Trimming removed 6 bases from V and 4 bases from J, with 8 bases in between. The CDR3 has 11 residues. Germline V gene lookup returns CDR1 DFQATT and CDR2 SNEGSKA (reference sequence). In DNA form, the CDR3 reads TGCAGTGCCTACAAAGCAGATACGCAGTATTTT. Its protein product is CSAYKADTQYF.

V is TRBV27 and J is TRBJ2-1; TRBD2 matches 7 bases. V shed 4 bases and J 6 bases; nucleotides not matched to a gene: 6. CDR1 MNHEY and CDR2 SMNVEV come from the germline V gene (reference sequence). The length of the CDR3 is 14 residues. The CDR3: CASSWGGGFNEQFF. In DNA form, the CDR3 reads TGTGCCAGCAGTTGGGGGGGAGGTTTCAATGAGCAGTTCTTC.

J is TRBJ2-5 and V is TRBV20-1; 8 nucleotides agree with TRBD1. This CDR3 has 15 amino acids. Germline loops: CDR1 DFQATT, CDR2 SNEGSKA (reference sequence). J was trimmed by 9 bases and V by 1 base; bases with no gene match: 13. The CDR3 DNA is TGCAGTGCTAGAGGGCTTGGACAGGGCCGAGTGGCCCAGTACTTC. The encoded protein is CSARGLGQGRVAQYF.

This clonotype has only a few counts. This chain uses TRBV11-2 with TRBJ2-1; D might be TRBD1 or TRBD2, each matching 6 bases. The germline V gene encodes CDR1 SGHAT and CDR2 FQNNGV. The CDR3 covers 17 residues. The V and J ends lost 1 base and 5 bases respectively, with 18 bases between them. For the CDR3, the DNA is TGTGCCAGCAGCTTAGTGGGGGGCGGCCCTAGGGACAATGAGCAGTTCTTC. Amino acids: CASSLVGGGPRDNEQFF.

This clonotype was seen many times. The rearrangement joins TRBV6-2 or TRBV6-3 to TRBJ2-3; 12 nucleotides line up with TRBD2. Trimming took 0 bases from V and 3 from J; bases not matched to a gene: 10. CDR3 length: 19 residues. Germline V gives CDR1 MNHEY, CDR2 SVGEGT. DNA for the CDR3: TGTGCCAGCAGTTACTCATGGACTAGCGGGATGAGAGGGACAGATACGCAGTATTTT. It is translated as CASSYSWTSGMRGTDTQYF.

This clonotype has a handful of counts. This rearrangement joins TRBV20-1 to TRBJ2-7, with TRBD2 identical over 11 bases. Germline-derived CDR1 and CDR2 are DFQATT and SNEGSKA (reference sequence). J was trimmed by 3 bases and V by 7 bases; bases with no gene match: 2. The CDR3 has 12 amino acids. The CDR3 region has the DNA TGCAGTGTCGGGACTAGCGGCTACGAGCAGTACTTC. Amino acids: CSVGTSGYEQYF.

The chain links TRBV7-8 to TRBJ1-2; D uncertain. The CDR3 loop spans 14 amino acids. CDR1 is SGHVS, CDR2 FQNEAQ, per germline. V was clipped by 1 base and J by 3 bases, with 9 bases between them. In nucleotides, the CDR3 is TGTGCCAGCAGCTTAGAGGGCCCTTACTATGGCTACACCTTC. Amino acid sequence: CASSLEGPYYGYTF. Based on the CDR3 plus reference TRBV7-8 and TRBJ1-2, the full variable domain is GAGVSQSPRYKVAKRGQDVALRCDPISGHVSLFWYQQALGQGPEFLTYFQNEAQLDKSGLPSDRFFAERPEGSVSTLKIQRTQQEDSAVYLCASSLEGPYYGYTFGSGTRLTVV.

V is TRBV2 and J is TRBJ2-2, with D possibly being TRBD1 or TRBD2 (5 bases each). The germline gives CDR1 SNHLY, CDR2 FYNNEI. V lost 8 bases to trimming and J lost 4 bases, with 14 bases between them. This CDR3 region has 14 residues. CDR3: CASGATTSTGELFF. The CDR3 DNA reads as TGTGCCAGCGGGGCGACTACCTCCACCGGGGAGCTGTTTTTT. Looking up the rest from reference TRBV2 and TRBJ2-2 gives the full variable domain: EPEVTQTPSHQVTQMGQEVILRCVPISNHLYFYWYRQILGQKVEFLVSFYNNEISEKSEIFDDQFSVERPDGSNFTLKIRSTKLEDSAMYFCASGATTSTGELFFGEGSRLTVL.

The chain employs TRBV12-3 or TRBV12-4 and TRBJ2-1; 8 bases match TRBD2. The CDR3 loop spans 15 amino acids. Trimming took 3 bases from V and 1 from J; bases not matched to a gene: 2. CDR3 in DNA: TGTGCCAGCAGTTTTAGCGGGACATCCTACAATGAGCAGTTCTTC. Its translation: CASSFSGTSYNEQFF.

This clonotype came up a few times. The rearrangement links TRBV6-5 to TRBJ2-7, with 11 positions matching TRBD2. The trim removed 6 bases at V and 2 bases at J, leaving 3 bases unmatched. Germline V CDR1 and CDR2: MNHEY, SVGAGI. The CDR3 covers 14 residues. The CDR3 sequence is CASRRLAGPYEQYF. In DNA form, the CDR3 reads TGTGCCAGCAGACGACTAGCGGGACCCTACGAGCAGTACTTC.

This chain uses TRBV5-4 with TRBJ1-1; no firm D call. V shed 0 bases and J shed 1 base, with 10 bases lying between them. The CDR3 sequence is 15 residues long. Germline V gene lookup returns CDR1 SGHNT and CDR2 YYREEE (reference sequence). The DNA of the CDR3 is TGTGCCAGCAGCTTGGTGGGGAGGGCGAACACTGAAGCTTTCTTT. It translates to CASSLVGRANTEAFF.

This chain joins TRBV28 and TRBJ2-7; 9 nucleotides align to TRBD2. The germline V gene has CDR1 MDHEN and CDR2 SYDVKM. Losses at the gene ends were 5 bases for V and 1 base for J; bases not matched to a gene: 6. This CDR3 is 15 amino acids long. This CDR3 is CASSIVAGASYEQYF. Here the CDR3 DNA reads TGTGCCAGCAGTATAGTAGCGGGAGCGTCCTACGAGCAGTACTTC. Drawing the rest from reference TRBV28 and TRBJ2-7, the complete variable domain is DVKVTQSSRYLVKRTGEKVFLECVQDMDHENMFWYRQDPGLGLRLIYFSYDVKMKEKGDIPEGYSVSREKKERFSLILESASTNQTSMYLCASSIVAGASYEQYFGPGTRLTVT.

This clonotype was observed at least ten times. This rearrangement joins TRBV11-2 to TRBJ2-1, with 11 bases identical to TRBD2. The V segment lost 4 bases and the J segment 0 bases; nucleotides outside the gene matches: 8. Looked up from germline, CDR1 is SGHAT and CDR2 is FQNNGV. The CDR3 loop spans 18 amino acids. The CDR3 loop reads CASSSGTSGLSSYNEQFF. Written as DNA, the CDR3 is TGTGCCAGCAGCTCAGGGACTAGCGGCCTGAGCTCCTACAATGAGCAGTTCTTC.

The chain couples TRBV7-2 to TRBJ2-7, with TRBD2 as a possible D gene (5 bases). The CDR3 totals 15 residues. Germline V gene sequence: CDR1 SGHTA, CDR2 FQGNSA. V was shortened by 1 base and J by 0 bases, with 10 bases between the two germline ends. For the CDR3, the DNA is TGTGCCAGCAGCTTAGGATTGGGGAGCTCCTACGAGCAGTACTTC. Residues: CASSLGLGSSYEQYF.

The chain links TRBV28 to TRBJ1-4; 9 bases map to TRBD1. Per the germline V gene, CDR1 is MDHEN and CDR2 is SYDVKM. This CDR3 is 15 amino acids long. With 4 bases clipped from V and 7 bases from J, the junction kept 7 bases outside the gene matches. The CDR3 spells CASSSAGTGSEKLFF. In DNA, the CDR3 is TGTGCCAGCAGTTCCGCCGGGACAGGGAGTGAAAAACTGTTTTTT.

CDR3 sequence: CASSSGGLPPYEQYF. CDR3 sequence (DNA): TGTGCCAGCAGTTCCGGCGGACTACCACCGTACGAGCAGTACTTC. The rearrangement links TRBV28 to TRBJ2-7, with D maybe TRBD2 (6 bases). From germline, CDR1 is MDHEN and CDR2 SYDVKM. This CDR3 region has 15 residues. Between the trimmed V and J ends, which lost 4 bases and 4 bases, there was a span of 17 bases.

The rearrangement joins TRBV5-1 to TRBJ2-7; 7 bases match TRBD1. The germline gives CDR1 SGHRS, CDR2 YFSETQ. V lost 4 bases to trimming and J lost 4 bases; unmatched junction nucleotides: 2. This CDR3 has 12 amino acids. This CDR3 reads CASSRDRYEQYF. CDR3 coding DNA: TGCGCCAGCAGCAGGGACAGATACGAGCAGTACTTC.

This clonotype was observed many times. The gene calls are TRBV28 and TRBJ2-7; perhaps TRBD1 as D (6 bases). The CDR3 has 11 amino acids. The germline V gene has CDR1 MDHEN and CDR2 SYDVKM. V was pared by 7 bases and J by 6 bases, with 10 bases between. CDR3 residues: CASKGGPEQYF. Written as DNA, the CDR3 is TGTGCCAGCAAAGGGGGTCCCGAGCAGTACTTC.

This clonotype was picked up many times. CDR3 protein: CASSQGAGAGNTIYF. The CDR3 coding sequence is TGCGCCAGCAGCCAAGGTGCAGGGGCTGGAAACACCATATATTTT. The V call is TRBV4-3, the J call TRBJ1-3; possibly TRBD1 for D (6 bases). With 1 base removed from V and 2 bases from J, the gap between germline ends came to 9 bases. Germline V lookup: CDR1 LGHNA, CDR2 YSLEER. The CDR3 is 15 residues long.

This clonotype was observed a handful of times. The V and J genes are TRBV7-9 and TRBJ1-2; 9 bases map to TRBD1. Germline values: CDR1 SEHNR, CDR2 FQNEAQ (reference sequence). The CDR3 sequence is 14 residues long. Trimming took 4 bases from V and 7 from J; bases not matched to a gene: 7. The CDR3 bases are TGTGCCAGCAGCTCAGGACAGGGGAACGCTGGCTACACCTTC. It yields the protein CASSSGQGNAGYTF.

This clonotype was seen repeatedly, ten times or more. This sequence joins TRBV7-9 and TRBJ2-1; tentative D call: TRBD2 (5 bases). The CDR3 consists of 14 residues. Per germline, CDR1 SEHNR and CDR2 FQNEAQ (reference sequence). Between the trimmed V and J ends, which lost 3 bases and 7 bases, there was a span of 13 bases. The CDR3 coding sequence is TGTGCCAGCAGCTTGACGGTCGGAGGTAATGAGCAGTTCTTC. As protein: CASSLTVGGNEQFF.

This clonotype was observed a handful of times. V is TRBV19 and J is TRBJ2-1; the D is unclear. Trimming shortened V by 3 bases and J by 5 bases, and 11 bases separated the two germline ends. This CDR3 contains 14 residues. Germline V gene data show CDR1 as LNHDA and CDR2 as SQIVND (reference sequence). CDR3: CASSIGGTNNEQFF. CDR3 nucleotides: TGTGCCAGTAGTATTGGTGGCACAAACAATGAGCAGTTCTTC. Filled out from reference TRBV19 and TRBJ2-1, the complete variable domain reads DGGITQSPKYLFRKEGQNVTLSCEQNLNHDAMYWYRQDPGQGLRLIYYSQIVNDFQKGDIAEGYSVSREKKESFPLTVTSAQKNPTAFYLCASSIGGTNNEQFFGPGTRLTVL.